The clone carrying this TCR beta chain came up many times. Antigen specificity is unknown. CDR1 MDHEN and CDR2 SYDVKM come from the germline V gene. The ends were cut back, 3 bases at V and 7 bases at J, with 12 bases in the middle. This CDR3 spans 14 amino acids. These data are taken from a study of T-cell reconstitution after alpha-beta-depleted transplantation in children. Study results and caveats: Recipient T cells and thymic progenitors that survived were the source of the high TCRbeta diversity seen at day 60 in some patients. By about two months after transplant, alpha-beta T cells reportedly arose from several hundred graft clones that had expanded. Most T-cell counts and diversity one year after the transplant came from T cells that were newly produced.

The authors prepared the TCRbeta library with unique molecular identifiers. TCRdb reprocessed the PCR reads with MiXCR, giving one entry per CDR3 protein. Of more than 200,000 distinct CDR3 sequences listed, roughly a quarter were seen once; the top ten hold 4.8%. The sequence was collected from a female patient between 2 and 10 years old who had a stem cell transplant for congenital amegakaryocytic thrombocytopenia, so the T cells may come from the graft donor. The material was PBMCs, mostly from graft donor cells, obtained 360 days after TCRalphabeta/CD19-depleted stem cell transplant. The chain joins TRBV28 to TRBJ1-4, with a possible D match to TRBD1 (5 bases). Here the CDR3 DNA reads TGTGCCAGCAGTTTGTGGCAGGGTGCTGAAAAACTGTTTTTT. It translates to CASSLWQGAEKLFF. Variable domain in full (rest from reference TRBV28 and TRBJ1-4): DVKVTQSSRYLVKRTGEKVFLECVQDMDHENMFWYRQDPGLGLRLIYFSYDVKMKEKGDIPEGYSVSREKKERFSLILESASTNQTSMYLCASSLWQGAEKLFFGSGTQLSVL.